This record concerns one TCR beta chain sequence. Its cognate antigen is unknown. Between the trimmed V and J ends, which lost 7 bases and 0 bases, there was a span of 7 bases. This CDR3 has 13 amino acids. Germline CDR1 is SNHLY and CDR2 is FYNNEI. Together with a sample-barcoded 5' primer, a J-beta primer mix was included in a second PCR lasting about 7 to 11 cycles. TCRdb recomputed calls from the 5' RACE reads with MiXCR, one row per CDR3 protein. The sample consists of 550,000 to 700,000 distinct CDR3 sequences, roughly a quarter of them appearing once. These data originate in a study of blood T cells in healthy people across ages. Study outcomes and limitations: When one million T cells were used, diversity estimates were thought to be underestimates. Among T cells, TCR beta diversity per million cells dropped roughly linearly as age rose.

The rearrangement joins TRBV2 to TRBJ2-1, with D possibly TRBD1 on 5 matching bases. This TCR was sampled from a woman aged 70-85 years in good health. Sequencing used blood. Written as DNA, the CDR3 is TGTGCCAGCATTACAGGCTCCTACAATGAGCAGTTCTTC. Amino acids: CASITGSYNEQFF.